In its sample, the clone carrying this T cell receptor (beta chain) was seen many times. Losses at the gene ends were 8 bases for V and 10 bases for J; bases not matched to a gene: 25. This CDR3 region has 17 residues. TCRdb independently ran MiXCR on the 5' RACE reads; one entry per CDR3 protein. Found here are about 26,000 distinct CDR3 sequences, approximately 4.5% of them singletons; the top ten hold 30% to 45%. These data originate in a study of T cells after yellow fever vaccination. V gene TRBV12-3 or TRBV12-4 combines with J gene TRBJ1-1, with 7 positions matching TRBD1. Sequences were derived from PBMCs, either bulk or a sorted T-cell subset (CD4+, CD8+, memory, or dextramer-sorted; not recorded which), sampled on the day of the yellow fever booster vaccination. The clonotype originates from a man between 18 and 35 years old who received the YFV17D yellow fever vaccine. The CDR3 nucleotides are TGTGCCAGCCGAACCTACGACATTACAGGGGCAAAATATGGAGCTTTCTTT. Translating it yields CASRTYDITGAKYGAFF.